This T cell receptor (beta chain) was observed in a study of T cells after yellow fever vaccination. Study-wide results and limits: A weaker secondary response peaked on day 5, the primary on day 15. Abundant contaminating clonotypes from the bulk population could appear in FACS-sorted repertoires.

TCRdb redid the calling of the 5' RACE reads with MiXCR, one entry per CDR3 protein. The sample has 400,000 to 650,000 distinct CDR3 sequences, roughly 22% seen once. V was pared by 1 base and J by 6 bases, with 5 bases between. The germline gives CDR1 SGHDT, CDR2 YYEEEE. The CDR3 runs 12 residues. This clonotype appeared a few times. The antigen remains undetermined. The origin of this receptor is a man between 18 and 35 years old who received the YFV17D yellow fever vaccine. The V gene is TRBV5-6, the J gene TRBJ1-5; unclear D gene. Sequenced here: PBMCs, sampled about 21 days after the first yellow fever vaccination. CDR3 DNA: TGTGCCAGCAGCTTGAACGGTCAGCCCCAGCATTTT. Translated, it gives CASSLNGQPQHF.